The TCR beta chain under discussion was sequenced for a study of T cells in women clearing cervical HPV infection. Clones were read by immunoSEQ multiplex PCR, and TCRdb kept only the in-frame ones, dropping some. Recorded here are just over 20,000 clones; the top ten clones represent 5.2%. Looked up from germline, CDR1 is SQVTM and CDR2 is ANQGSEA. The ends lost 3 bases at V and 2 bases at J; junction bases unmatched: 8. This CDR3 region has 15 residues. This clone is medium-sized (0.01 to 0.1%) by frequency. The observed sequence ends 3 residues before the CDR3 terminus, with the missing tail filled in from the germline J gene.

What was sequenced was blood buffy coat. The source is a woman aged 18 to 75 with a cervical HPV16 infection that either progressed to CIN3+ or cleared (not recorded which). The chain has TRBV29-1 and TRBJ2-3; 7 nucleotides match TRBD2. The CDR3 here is CSVDSRGGPTDTQYF. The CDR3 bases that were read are TGCAGCGTTGACTCGCGGGGAGGGCCCACAGATACG.